What follows describes a single T cell receptor beta chain. The sample is drawn from a study of shared clonotypes between healthy human individuals. Looking at the study overall: Each donor had three CD4 naive, three CD4 memory, two CD8 naive and one CD8 memory plate.

This CDR3 region has 13 residues. With 4 bases removed from V and 6 bases from J, the gap between germline ends came to 12 bases. Germline CDR1 reads MNHEY; CDR2 reads SMNVEV (reference sequence). Template for every sorted-subset replicate PCR totaled 150 to 250 ng DNA, roughly 30,000 T cell genomes. Only in-frame clones appear in the TCRdb table, and some are missing; sequencing was by immunoSEQ multiplex PCR. In the table there are approximately 1,500,000 clones, roughly 98% of which are singletons. Donors were healthy HIV-negative adults without recent acute infections or vaccinations. CD45RA-negative memory and CD45RA+ naive subsets were split from the CD4+ cells.

Source material: naive CD4+ T cells sorted from blood. Subset here: CD45RA+ positively selected. The chain combines TRBV27 with TRBJ2-5, with D uncertain. The sequence was collected from a man aged 25 to 45 in good health. CDR3 nucleotides: TGTGCCAGCAGTTCGTCCATCGGGCAGACCCAGTACTTC. Translation gives CASSSSIGQTQYF.